The TCR beta chain under discussion was sequenced for a study of a mutant IDH1 vaccine in newly diagnosed glioma. In the study overall: Of the patients given treatment, approximately 62% were male and 37.5% were female, and a mean age of about 40 years was recorded. Previous care, which was radiotherapy, temozolomide, or both, most often involved both.

Here immunoSEQ multiplex PCR was the method, and the copy in TCRdb shows in-frame clones only, minus some. The data contain roughly 38,000 clones, 92% of them singletons. As for time point: baseline, week 1 (first vaccination visit). Treatment in this sample: pre-vaccination baseline after standard-of-care therapy. CDR1 is LNHDA, CDR2 SQIVND, per germline (reference sequence). This CDR3 contains 15 residues. Losses at the gene ends were 8 bases for V and 4 bases for J; bases not matched to a gene: 9. About this clone: Its antigen is not identified.

Study-level results: The authors found pseudoprogression apparently unrelated to changes in top peripheral T cell clonotypes.

The sample in question was PBMCs, obtained from a glioma patient treated with radiotherapy, temozolomide or both. This TCR came from a man between 18 and 29 years old with glioma. This chain uses TRBV19 with TRBJ2-1; TRBD2 aligns across 9 bases. The CDR3 sequence is CASAPPSGVYNEQFF. Here the CDR3 DNA reads TGTGCCAGTGCCCCCCCTAGCGGGGTTTACAATGAGCAGTTCTTC.